This TCR beta chain was profiled in a study of molecular identifiers for immune sequencing clone quantification. TCRdb analysed the PCR reads with MiXCR anew, one entry per CDR3 protein. The sample holds just under 650,000 distinct CDR3 sequences, 15% to 20% seen once. This clonotype was found many times. The source of this sequence is a human donor in good health. Some libraries in this study had Jurkat cell RNA spiked in. The sample consisted of naive CD8+ T cells from blood, with Jurkat cell RNA spiked in. As for subset: FACS-sorted CD8+CD4-CCR7+CD45RA+ naive T cells.

CDR3 region: CASSFPSGGPYEQYF. The CDR3 DNA reads as TGTGCCAGCAGCTTTCCTTCCGGGGGCCCCTACGAGCAGTACTTC. The V call is TRBV7-9, the J call TRBJ2-7, with D perhaps given as TRBD1 or TRBD2 (6 bases each). The length of the CDR3 is 15 residues. V was shortened by 3 bases and J by 2 bases, with 14 bases between the two germline ends. The V gene's germline CDR1 is SEHNR and CDR2 FQNEAQ (reference sequence).